This TCR beta chain was identified during a study of cytomegalovirus exposure and HLA in healthy donors (TCRdb year 2017). Broadly, across the study: An earlier analysis of some 550 of the donors reported approximately 300 Gb of sequence data and 117 million unique TCR beta sequences from some 180 million T cells. In a later genetic analysis, genome-wide SNP genotypes for about 65% of the 666 donors were used, and that subset was treated as a discovery cohort. In an earlier analysis of around 540 of the donors, high-throughput TCR beta sequencing was used to judge whether each TCR beta V gene segment behaved as functional or pseudogenic. Approximately 310 gigabases of sequencing data and approximately 80 million unique TCR sequences were included in an early release covering several hundred HLA-typed donors. In addition to the first cohort of 650 to 750 subjects, a separate validation cohort of approximately 130 different subjects was used. Among under 450 genotyped donors of the cohort, an average of 235,054 unique TCR beta nucleotide sequences were sequenced per donor, about a sixth of them non-productive. A later analysis re-examined previously published TCR beta repertoires from roughly 650 donors and added high-resolution HLA genotyping to investigate patterns of TCR occurrence. Of the roughly 390 genotyped donors, about 80% fell in the genetic ancestry cluster associated with self-reported Caucasian donors. Donor age, sex, ethnicity and CMV serostatus were collected together with the repertoire data. Typing coverage varied by locus: roughly 629-630 donors for A, B, C, DRB1 and DQB1; approximately 520 for DQA1; approximately 570 for DPA1; approximately 470 for DPB1. The study was designed to test whether signatures of past pathogen exposure could be identified by cataloging public T cell receptors. To predict cytomegalovirus infection status, the study combined high-throughput TCR immunosequencing, statistical association of individual TCRs with disease status, and machine learning. Every repertoire in the discovery cohort had been generated on one and the same sequencing platform. Using immunosequencing, the study profiled T cell repertoires from about 620 subjects and related those repertoires to cytomegalovirus serostatus. The later analysis used no new phenotypic data to find candidate immune exposures, relying instead on TCR beta sequences and their occurrence across donors. Both class I and class II loci were covered by HLA typing, at four-digit resolution. Roughly five DR-DQ haplotypes were handled as single units for association and clustering, since linkage in the cohort was strong. What the study reported, not specific to this receptor: A later analysis found that most CMV-associated TCR beta chains appeared HLA-restricted, with HLA associations seemingly driven largely by CMV exposure. In a later analysis, the rate of TCR association differed among HLA loci, with DRB1 alleles having the most associated TCRs and HLA-C alleles having the fewest. In vitro tests confirmed that a few of the cytomegalovirus-associated TCR beta chains recognize cytomegalovirus antigens. This cohort had only TCR beta chains sequenced, and the lack of alpha or paired-chain data limited which features could be detected. Some IMGT-functional V segments, including TRBV6-2 and TRBV6-3, could not be told apart with the 87-base-pair reads, so those segments were excluded. The authors suggested that the approach could potentially be generalized to other disease states and immunological phenotypes. CMV serostatus was the only immune exposure information available for the cohort. The study gave a list of under 200 TCR beta chains associated with cytomegalovirus. Because HLA typing was unavailable for some donors at each locus, only the typed subset was used in association tests. A later analysis associated 15,000 to 20,000 TCR beta sequences with specific HLA alleles at a false discovery rate of 0.05. V-gene and J-gene trimming of TCR beta chains was associated with a missense DCLRE1C variant in a later genetic analysis, and the association was replicated in an independent cohort. In both the original and validation cohorts, the classifier was reported to diagnose cytomegalovirus status with high specificity and sensitivity. A later genetic analysis reported fewer N-insertions in productive TCRs among donors in an Asian-associated ancestry cluster than the approximately 670-donor mean. Most TCR sequences were seen in very few donors, while some public TCRs were found in many individuals. According to a later analysis, parvovirus B19, influenza, CMV and Epstein-Barr virus appeared linked to several top co-occurrence clusters. Compared with equally common non-associated chains, HLA-associated TCR beta chains in a later analysis were more clonally expanded and had lower generation probabilities. Correlated functional status among segregating V segments might reflect linkage disequilibrium, but an unknown experimental factor could not be ruled out. A further reported finding was that TCR beta sequences accurately predicted the HLA-A and HLA-B alleles for most subjects in the first cohort. The sequencing pipeline was judged likely to have produced a cluster of highly shared sequence variants as a technical artifact. In an earlier analysis of fewer than 750 of the donors, most TCR beta V segments were observed in productive rearrangements about 87% or about 30% of the time, broadly matching IMGT annotations. Assigning TCR associations to individual alleles was difficult when HLA alleles, especially DR and DQ, strongly co-occurred. Roughly uniform sequencing depth across donors was assumed in presence/absence analyses, although this assumption may not hold. The earlier analysis of fewer than 750 of the donors excluded some 15 rarely observed V segments, including chromosome 9 orphons, because counts were too low.

For this clone: What antigen it recognizes has not been identified. No much larger clone is present one base from it, and per-base qualities are unavailable.

In total, over 600 healthy bone marrow donors made up the cohort. At the time of sampling, every cohort member was nominally healthy, though immune exposures that went unrecorded were likely present. The donor was CMV seronegative and belonged to the group of more than 300 seronegative cohort members. A peripheral blood sample was collected from each donor, and TCR beta sequencing was performed on peripheral blood mononuclear cells. Genomic DNA was extracted from the blood cell samples with the Qiagen DNeasy Blood Extraction Kit. Its CDR3 holds 13 amino acids, cysteine through phenylalanine. Only CDR3 DNA is held: 39 bases, read in frame from base 1. According to the germline V gene, CDR1 reads SGHNT and CDR2 reads YENEEA. V lost 5 bases and J lost 1 base; the stretch between them is 8 bases long. Libraries came from the immunoSEQ multiplex PCR assay. For the multiplex PCR, a mixture combining 60 forward primers for TCR Vbeta segments and 13 reverse primers for TCR Jbeta segments was used. The CDR3 region of rearranged TCR beta genes was amplified from genomic DNA by a multiplex PCR assay. Amplified TCR beta libraries were sequenced as 87-base-pair reads on the Illumina HiSeq System. Per the source publication's procedure: A later analysis counted about 80 million unique TCR beta chains across the 550 to 800 repertoires, and some 11 million of these chains were shared by at least two donors. Raw reads were error-corrected and collapsed into unique sequences with a nearest-neighbor algorithm that merged closely related sequences to remove PCR and sequencing errors. Alignment of CDR3 sequences to IMGT reference sequences was used to assign V, D and J gene segments. Each retained sequence needed at least a six-nucleotide match to both a V gene segment and a J gene segment. Rearrangements were called productive when the CDR3 lacked stop codons and stayed in frame with V and J; all others were non-productive. Following IMGT convention, CDR3 was defined as the stretch from the second conserved V-encoded cysteine to the conserved J-encoded phenylalanine. In an earlier analysis of roughly 580 of the donors, sequences lacking an unambiguous match to a single V gene segment were excluded. An earlier analysis of 550 to 650 of the donors classified V segments as functional when productive rearrangements were above 56.7% and as segregating when the standard deviation between donors was above 5%. To diagnose cytomegalovirus status from the catalog of TCR beta chain sequences, a statistical classification framework was built. In a later analysis, TCR nucleotide sequences were compared against IMGT/GENE-DB human TR gene sequences so that V and J genes could be assigned. A later analysis assigned CDR3 sequences and most-parsimonious VDJ recombination scenarios with the TCRdist pipeline. In a later analysis, each TCR beta chain was defined by its CDR3 amino acid sequence together with its V-gene family, and reads without a unique V-gene family were excluded. A later analysis removed 592 highly shared, low-generation-probability nucleotide sequences to deal with suspected cross-contamination and a sequencing artifact. For each public chain, a later analysis derived a clonal expansion index from normalized ranks of inferred template counts within each repertoire. In a later analysis, generation probabilities were computed using a VDJ recombination model fitted to out-of-frame rearrangements, and the results were checked against IGoR. In a later analysis, TCR-TCR, TCR-HLA and TCR-CMV co-occurrence was scored with hypergeometric tests, and a repertoire-size bias correction was applied to TCR pairs. False discovery rates were estimated in a later analysis by permuting HLA or CMV assignments 20 times. A later analysis grouped co-occurring TCRs with DBSCAN, adding TCRdist sequence similarity when clustering within HLA-allele-positive subsets. Repertoires with fewer than 30,000 or more than 120,000 public chains were left out of co-occurrence clustering, as were a handful of repertoires with anomalous nucleotide sharing. Sourced from immuneACCESS, this table was stored by TCRdb with only in-frame sequences that have V and J called. A share of the clones is absent; for the studies checked, an unresolved V gene accounts for under half, and the remainder has no known explanation. The DNA gave D and trimming, while V, J and clone size come from that table. A total of about 160,000 clones appear in this sample, about three quarters of them only once. The leading ten clones occupy roughly 2% of the sample.

The sequence joins TRBV11-3 to TRBJ1-1; matching of 6 bases hints at TRBD1 as the D gene. The receptor was isolated from a female donor in good health and CMV-seronegative. The source material was PBMCs. The CDR3 protein: CASSDRSNTEAFF. The base sequence is TGTGCCAGCAGCGACAGGTCGAACACTGAAGCTTTCTTT.